This T cell receptor beta chain was obtained from a study of T cells in Graves' hyperthyroidism and ophthalmopathy. Study results and caveats: Most clonotypes that expanded in the thyroid above 0.001 also showed up in blood.

Individuals with ophthalmopathy presented a Clinical Activity Score of at least 3, a NOSPECS grade of at least 4 and a duration under 3 months. This clonotype was observed at least ten times. The target antigen is unknown. Germline CDR1 reads SGHRS; CDR2 reads YFSETQ. With 0 bases removed from V and 1 base from J, the gap between germline ends came to 10 bases. The CDR3 is made up of 15 amino acids. Amplified TCR beta CDR3 regions derived from RNA transcripts. The HTBI primer set was used in a first-round RT-PCR of the TCR CDR3. Each CDR3 protein gets one entry after TCRdb re-called the multiplex PCR reads with MiXCR. The data contain 400,000 to 450,000 distinct CDR3 sequences, approximately 15% of them singletons.

The receptor's source is a man aged 18-30 years with Graves' ophthalmopathy. This chain uses TRBV5-1 with TRBJ1-1; D not resolved. Sequencing was carried out using blood. CDR3 in DNA: TGCGCCAGCAGCTTGGCCATTCTGACGAACACTGAAGCTTTCTTT. Translation gives CASSLAILTNTEAFF.